A single sample gave rise to the 15 T cell receptor beta chains below, sequenced in a study of blood T cells in healthy people across ages. Alongside a J-beta primer mix, a sample-barcoded 5' primer served in a second PCR lasting roughly 6 to 11 cycles. TCRdb called the 5' RACE reads again in MiXCR, with one record for every CDR3 protein. This sample has nearly 800,000 distinct CDR3 sequences; 25% occur once, and the top ten carry approximately 3.7%. Separately, the same data were catalogued under a study of T cells of mothers and their children.

Sequencing was performed on blood. The receptors were gathered from a boy aged 5 to 17 in good health.

A single count supports this clonotype. The V gene is TRBV29-1, the J gene TRBJ2-7; 10 positions match TRBD2. The ends lost 3 bases at V and 0 bases at J; junction bases unmatched: 8. Germline V gene lookup returns CDR1 SQVTM and CDR2 ANQGSEA. The CDR3 is 16 residues long. CDR3 protein: CSVEVASGSFSYEQYF. CDR3 nucleotide sequence: TGCAGCGTTGAGGTGGCTAGCGGGAGTTTCTCCTACGAGCAGTACTTC.

This chain links TRBV7-2 with TRBJ2-7, with TRBD2 matching 8 bases. The ends lost 4 bases at V and 3 bases at J; junction bases unmatched: 11. The CDR3 length is 16 residues. Germline V gene sequence: CDR1 SGHTA, CDR2 FQGNSA. The DNA of the CDR3 is TGTGCCAGCAGCTCTCACGCGGGGGGCGAACACTACGAGCAGTACTTC. This codes for CASSSHAGGEHYEQYF.

The rearrangement joins TRBV4-3 to TRBJ1-3; D unresolved. From germline, CDR1 is LGHNA and CDR2 YSLEER. V was pared by 0 bases and J by 4 bases, with 4 bases between. This CDR3 spans 13 amino acids. The CDR3 protein is CASSQEEGNTIYF. In DNA form, the CDR3 reads TGCGCCAGCAGCCAAGAGGAGGGAAACACCATATATTTT.

A few counts support this clonotype. V gene TRBV20-1 combines with J gene TRBJ2-3; 10 positions agree with TRBD2. CDR3 length equals 14 residues. Unmatched junction bases numbered 3, after V lost 3 bases and J lost 3 bases. Germline CDR1 is DFQATT and CDR2 is SNEGSKA (reference sequence). CDR3: CSASVLAGTDTQYF. Here the CDR3 DNA reads TGCAGTGCTAGTGTACTAGCGGGGACAGATACGCAGTATTTT.

In its sample, this clonotype was seen a few times. The chain links TRBV4-3 to TRBJ2-7; D is unresolved. Trimming pared 1 base from V and 0 bases from J, leaving 4 bases between. Germline CDR1 is LGHNA and CDR2 is YSLEER. This CDR3 is 13 amino acids long. The CDR3 coding sequence is TGCGCCAGCAGCCAAGCGGTCTCCTACGAGCAGTACTTC. This translates into CASSQAVSYEQYF.

This clonotype has a handful of counts. The V and J genes are TRBV12-3 or TRBV12-4 and TRBJ2-1, with D possibly TRBD2 on 7 matching bases. The V end was cut by 7 bases, the J end by 4 bases, with 14 bases between. The CDR3 spans 14 residues. CDR3 nucleotides: TGTGCCAGCATTCTGGGGGGGGCTTACAATGAGCAGTTCTTC. Protein: CASILGGAYNEQFF.

The table lists this clonotype with a few counts. V is TRBV28 and J is TRBJ1-5, with 8 bases that match TRBD1. This CDR3 is 15 amino acids long. Germline V gene lookup returns CDR1 MDHEN and CDR2 SYDVKM. Losses at the gene ends were 9 bases for V and 1 base for J; bases not matched to a gene: 8. The CDR3 DNA is TGTGCCAGTACCCTGACAGGGGCGAGCAATCAGCCCCAGCATTTT. Amino acid sequence: CASTLTGASNQPQHF.

The CDR3 DNA reads as TGTGCCAGCAGTTACTCGACAGGGGTCGGCGAGCAGTACTTC. Its translation: CASSYSTGVGEQYF. The J gene is TRBJ2-7, the V gene TRBV6-5, with 8 bases identical to TRBD1. Germline loops: CDR1 MNHEY, CDR2 SVGAGI. The trim removed 0 bases at V and 6 bases at J, leaving 4 bases unmatched. The CDR3 runs to 14 residues.

A remark on this clonotype: The junction departs from the called germline gene at one end, perhaps through a read error. The V and J genes are TRBV25-1 and TRBJ2-3, with no clear D. Germline loops: CDR1 MGHDK, CDR2 SYGVNS. There are 11 residues in the CDR3. CDR3 DNA: TGCGCCAGCATTGTTGGAGATACGCAGTATTTT. Residues: CASIVGDTQYF.

The chain combines TRBV11-2 with TRBJ1-5; D possibly corresponds to TRBD1 (5 bases). CDR3 length equals 14 residues. Per the germline V gene, CDR1 is SGHAT and CDR2 is FQNNGV. V lost 5 bases to trimming and J lost 5 bases, with 13 bases between them. For the CDR3, the DNA is TGTGCCAGCAGCCCACTGGGGGGGGATCAGCCCCAGCATTTT. Encoded protein: CASSPLGGDQPQHF.

As regards this clonotype: Germline is not matched at one junction end, which may reflect a read error. V is TRBV7-2 and J is TRBJ2-5; the D gene is possibly TRBD1 (6 bases). The CDR3 extends over 16 amino acids. Looked up from germline, CDR1 is SGHTA and CDR2 is FQGNSA. DNA of the CDR3: TGTGCCAGCAGCAACACCGGGACATCCAACCAAGGGACCCAGTACTTC. This sequence encodes CASSNTGTSNQGTQYF.

The CDR3 loop reads CSVSTGMNTEAFF. CDR3 bases: TGCAGCGTTAGTACAGGGATGAACACTGAAGCTTTCTTT. The chain uses TRBV29-1 and TRBJ1-1, with D possibly TRBD1 on 6 matching bases. The CDR3 runs to 13 residues. Trimming took off 5 bases at V and 0 bases at J, with 10 bases between the two ends. Germline V gene lookup returns CDR1 SQVTM and CDR2 ANQGSEA.

The chain carries TRBV5-1 and TRBJ2-6, with 9 bases aligning to TRBD1. Germline CDR1 is SGHRS and CDR2 is YFSETQ. The V and J ends lost 5 bases and 1 base, in that order; junction bases with no gene match: 10. This CDR3 spans 18 amino acids. CDR3 region: CASSFVGQGSSGANVLTF. As DNA, the CDR3 is TGCGCCAGCAGTTTTGTGGGACAGGGTTCATCTGGGGCCAACGTCCTGACTTTC. The full variable domain, rest sourced from reference TRBV5-1 and TRBJ2-6, is KAGVTQTPRYLIKTRGQQVTLSCSPISGHRSVSWYQQTPGQGLQFLFEYFSETQRNKGNFPGRFSGRQFSNSRSEMNVSTLELGDSALYLCASSFVGQGSSGANVLTFGAGSRLTVL.

The chain combines TRBV12-3 or TRBV12-4 with TRBJ1-2; D is perhaps TRBD1 (5 bases). The CDR3 loop spans 15 amino acids. Deletions cut 7 bases from V and 3 bases from J, with 18 bases between. DNA for the CDR3: TGTGCCAGCACCTCGGTGGGGCGGGTGCACTATGGCTACACCTTC. Its protein is CASTSVGRVHYGYTF.

The chain employs TRBV5-1 and TRBJ2-1; D could derive from TRBD1 or TRBD2 (5 bases each). Germline V CDR1 and CDR2: SGHRS, YFSETQ. V lost 1 base, J lost 4 bases, and 12 bases lay in between. This CDR3 region has 15 residues. CDR3 residues: CASSLSPGTYNEQFF. The DNA of the CDR3 is TGCGCCAGCAGCTTGAGCCCTGGGACGTACAATGAGCAGTTCTTC.